Presented here are 18 T cell receptor beta chains from one specimen sequenced in a study of response to subunit inactivated influenza vaccine. TCRdb reprocessed the RT-PCR reads with MiXCR, giving one entry per CDR3 protein. The sample yields 290,000 or so distinct CDR3 sequences, 22% seen once. The sequenced sample was PBMCs from blood, obtained around 22 months after vaccination. The receptors shown here come from a man aged 45-69 years who received an inactivated influenza vaccine.

The CDR3 sequence is CASSPTAGEFNEQFF. The DNA for the CDR3 is TGTGCCAGCAGCCCGACAGCCGGGGAGTTCAATGAGCAGTTCTTC. The rearrangement links TRBV7-9 to TRBJ2-1, with D possibly being TRBD1 or TRBD2 (5 bases each). The CDR3 consists of 15 residues. Trimming stripped 5 bases from V and 6 bases from J, with 17 bases between. The germline V gene encodes CDR1 SEHNR and CDR2 FQNEAQ (reference sequence).

V gene TRBV10-3 combines with J gene TRBJ1-1; D is ambiguous. The CDR3 loop spans 14 amino acids. Germline V lookup: CDR1 ENHRY, CDR2 SYGVKD. V was pared by 7 bases and J by 1 base, with 13 bases between. The CDR3 reads CAITDAPPNTEAFF. CDR3 DNA: TGTGCCATCACCGACGCGCCGCCGAACACTGAAGCTTTCTTT.

This clonotype was seen a handful of times. V and J are TRBV6-5 and TRBJ1-1, with 7 nucleotides matching TRBD1. Germline assignment: CDR1 MNHEY and CDR2 SVGAGI. The CDR3 loop spans 15 amino acids. The ends lost 3 bases at V and 0 bases at J; junction bases unmatched: 4. CDR3 loop: CASSYQDRMNTEAFF. In DNA, the CDR3 is TGTGCCAGCAGTTATCAGGACAGGATGAACACTGAAGCTTTCTTT.

The chain has TRBV6-1 and TRBJ1-2; 9 positions match TRBD1. The trim removed 6 bases at V and 5 bases at J, leaving 7 bases unmatched. CDR3 size: 14 residues. Germline lookup yields CDR1 MNHNS and CDR2 SASEGT. This CDR3 reads CASRLTGGSYGYTF. The DNA for the CDR3 is TGTGCCAGCAGACTTACAGGGGGCTCTTATGGCTACACCTTC.

The sample holds a few counts of this clonotype. Relative to the germline gene, one junction end is altered; a read error may explain this. The V gene is TRBV10-3, the J gene TRBJ2-7; 8 bases map to TRBD1. Germline CDR1 reads ENHRY; CDR2 reads SYGVKD. This CDR3 contains 14 residues. The CDR3 protein is CTIADGTGDYEQYF. The CDR3 region has the DNA TGTACCATTGCGGACGGGACAGGCGACTACGAGCAGTACTTC.

This clonotype was observed many times. The V gene is TRBV5-1, the J gene TRBJ1-1; D perhaps matches TRBD1 (5 bases). Looked up from germline, CDR1 is SGHRS and CDR2 is YFSETQ. The CDR3 has 15 residues. V shed 0 bases and J shed 0 bases, with 9 bases lying between them. The CDR3 DNA reads TGCGCCAGCAGCTTGGCCGGGGCAATGAACACTGAAGCTTTCTTT. Protein: CASSLAGAMNTEAFF.

The sample holds a few counts of this clonotype. The chain couples TRBV7-9 to TRBJ1-1, with a possible D match to TRBD1 (5 bases). Germline loops: CDR1 SEHNR, CDR2 FQNEAQ (reference sequence). V was clipped by 4 bases and J by 7 bases, with 10 bases between them. This CDR3 comprises 12 residues. The CDR3 sequence is CASSWGTVEAFF. CDR3 coding DNA: TGTGCCAGCAGCTGGGGGACGGTTGAAGCTTTCTTT.

This clonotype was detected only a few times. V is TRBV28 and J is TRBJ1-1; D possibly corresponds to TRBD1 (6 bases). Germline loops: CDR1 MDHEN, CDR2 SYDVKM. The germline V and J ends were trimmed by 4 bases and 5 bases, with 14 bases remaining between them. This CDR3 comprises 14 residues. The CDR3 reads CASSSGPRGTEAFF. CDR3 DNA sequence: TGTGCCAGCAGTTCCGGGCCAAGGGGGACTGAAGCTTTCTTT.

This rearrangement joins TRBV7-2 to TRBJ1-2; no reliable D call. Trimming removed 7 bases at V and 3 bases at J, with 12 bases between. Germline V lookup: CDR1 SGHTA, CDR2 FQGNSA. The CDR3 is 13 amino acids. CDR3 protein: CASTLGVDYGYTF. Here the CDR3 DNA reads TGTGCCAGCACCCTCGGGGTTGACTATGGCTACACCTTC.

The V call is TRBV29-1, the J call TRBJ2-3; maybe TRBD2 (6 bases). Germline CDR1 reads SQVTM; CDR2 reads ANQGSEA. V was shortened by 6 bases and J by 2 bases, with 12 bases between the two germline ends. The CDR3 runs 13 residues. The CDR3 spells CSVRGRTTDTQYF. The CDR3 DNA reads TGCAGCGTCCGTGGGAGGACCACAGATACGCAGTATTTT.

In the case of this clonotype: The junction departs from germline at one end; a sequencing error may be responsible. This rearrangement joins TRBV12-3 or TRBV12-4 to TRBJ1-1, with 7 bases matching TRBD1. This CDR3 contains 13 residues. CDR3 DNA: TGTGCCGGCAGCCCGACAGGGCTCACTGAAGCTTTCTTT. It codes for CAGSPTGLTEAFF.

The chain recombines TRBV19 with TRBJ2-3; D may be TRBD1 (6 bases). The CDR3 extends over 15 amino acids. V was shortened by 9 bases and J by 0 bases, with 16 bases between the two germline ends. Looked up from germline, CDR1 is LNHDA and CDR2 is SQIVND (reference sequence). The CDR3 here is CASKQGDSSTDTQYF. CDR3 DNA sequence: TGTGCCAGCAAACAGGGAGACTCTAGCACAGATACGCAGTATTTT.

This sequence joins TRBV3-1 and TRBJ1-1; 8 bases match TRBD1. The CDR3 loop spans 16 amino acids. Germline V lookup: CDR1 LGHDT, CDR2 YNNKEL (reference sequence). The J segment lost 4 bases and the V segment lost 0 bases, leaving 7 bases of the junction unmatched. As DNA, the CDR3 is TGTGCCAGCAGCCAAGATCTTGGACAGGGCGGCACTGAAGCTTTCTTT. Translation: CASSQDLGQGGTEAFF.

This chain uses TRBV11-2 with TRBJ2-5, with TRBD2 matching over 10 bases. CDR1 and CDR2 from the germline V gene are SGHAT and FQNNGV. There are 18 residues in the CDR3. V dropped 1 base and J dropped 2; count of bases not matched to a gene: 10. Here the CDR3 reads CASSLGVLAGEAQETQYF. The DNA for the CDR3 is TGTGCCAGCAGCTTAGGTGTGCTAGCGGGGGAAGCACAAGAGACCCAGTACTTC.

The chain links TRBV7-2 to TRBJ1-2, with D unclear. V was pared by 1 base and J by 6 bases, with 6 bases between. This CDR3 contains 12 residues. Germline-derived CDR1 and CDR2 are SGHTA and FQGNSA. The CDR3 loop is CASSLVLDGYTF. The CDR3 region has the DNA TGTGCCAGCAGCTTAGTGTTGGATGGCTACACCTTC.

This clonotype was counted only a few times. The chain couples TRBV5-5 to TRBJ1-1; 8 positions agree with TRBD1. V lost 5 bases, J lost 0 bases, and 6 bases stayed unmatched. Germline-derived CDR1 and CDR2 are SGHKS and YYEKEE (reference sequence). This CDR3 has 15 residues. The CDR3 spells CASSFGQGLNTEAFF. The CDR3 DNA sequence: TGTGCCAGCAGTTTTGGACAGGGCTTGAACACTGAAGCTTTCTTT.

This clonotype was seen a few times. The gene calls are TRBV6-2 or TRBV6-3 and TRBJ2-5, with a weak D call TRBD1 (5 bases). This CDR3 is built from 15 residues. The germline V and J ends were trimmed by 5 bases and 4 bases, with 17 bases remaining between them. Germline assignment: CDR1 MNHEY and CDR2 SVGEGT. The CDR3, as DNA: TGTGCCAGCAGTCTTCGCAGGGTCATCGGAGAGACCCAGTACTTC. Encoded protein: CASSLRRVIGETQYF.

The table lists this clonotype with many counts. The chain is built from TRBV10-2 and TRBJ2-7; D possibly matches TRBD1 or TRBD2 (5 bases each). CDR1 and CDR2 (germline): WSHSY, SAAADI. This CDR3 has 14 amino acids. Trimming removed 3 bases at V and 3 bases at J, with 12 bases between. DNA of the CDR3: TGCGCCAGCAGTGAAGGGACGGCCCTCTACGAGCAGTACTTC. This gives the protein CASSEGTALYEQYF.